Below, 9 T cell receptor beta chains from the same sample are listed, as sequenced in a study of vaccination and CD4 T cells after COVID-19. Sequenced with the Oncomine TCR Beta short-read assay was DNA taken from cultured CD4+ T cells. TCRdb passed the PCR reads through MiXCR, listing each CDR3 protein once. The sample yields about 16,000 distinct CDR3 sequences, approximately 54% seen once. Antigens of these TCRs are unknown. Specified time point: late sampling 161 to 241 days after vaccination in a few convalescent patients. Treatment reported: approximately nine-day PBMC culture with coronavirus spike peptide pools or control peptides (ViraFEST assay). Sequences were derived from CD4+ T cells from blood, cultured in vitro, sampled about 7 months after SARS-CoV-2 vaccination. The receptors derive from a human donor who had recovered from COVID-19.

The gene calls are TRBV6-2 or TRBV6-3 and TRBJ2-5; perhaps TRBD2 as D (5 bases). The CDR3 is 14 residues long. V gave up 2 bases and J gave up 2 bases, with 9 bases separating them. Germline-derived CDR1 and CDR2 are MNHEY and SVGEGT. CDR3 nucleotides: TGTGCCAGCAGTTACCTGACTACTCAAGAGACCCAGTACTTC. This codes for CASSYLTTQETQYF.

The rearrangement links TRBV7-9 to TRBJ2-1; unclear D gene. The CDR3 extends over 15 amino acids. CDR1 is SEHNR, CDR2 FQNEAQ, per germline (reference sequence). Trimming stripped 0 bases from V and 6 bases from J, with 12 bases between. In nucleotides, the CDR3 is TGTGCCAGCAGCTTAGCGGCGACGCTCCTCAATGAGCAGTTCTTC. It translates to CASSLAATLLNEQFF.

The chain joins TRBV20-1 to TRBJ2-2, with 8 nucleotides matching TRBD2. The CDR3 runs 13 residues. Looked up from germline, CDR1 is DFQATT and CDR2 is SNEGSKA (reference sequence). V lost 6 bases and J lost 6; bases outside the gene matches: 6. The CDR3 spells CSAAGAFPGELFF. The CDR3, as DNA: TGCAGTGCAGCGGGAGCTTTCCCCGGGGAGCTGTTTTTT.

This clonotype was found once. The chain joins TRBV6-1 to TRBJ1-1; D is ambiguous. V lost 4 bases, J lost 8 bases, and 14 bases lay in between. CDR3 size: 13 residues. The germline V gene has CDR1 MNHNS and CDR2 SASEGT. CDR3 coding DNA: TGTGCCAGCAGTGCTCAGGCGATCGGAGAAGCTTTCTTT. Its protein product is CASSAQAIGEAFF.

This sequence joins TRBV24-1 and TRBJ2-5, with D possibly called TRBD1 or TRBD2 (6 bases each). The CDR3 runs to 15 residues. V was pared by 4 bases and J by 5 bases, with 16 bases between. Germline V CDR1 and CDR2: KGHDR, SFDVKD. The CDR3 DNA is TGTGCCACCAGTGACACCATGGGGGCGGGGGAGACCCAGTACTTC. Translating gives CATSDTMGAGETQYF.

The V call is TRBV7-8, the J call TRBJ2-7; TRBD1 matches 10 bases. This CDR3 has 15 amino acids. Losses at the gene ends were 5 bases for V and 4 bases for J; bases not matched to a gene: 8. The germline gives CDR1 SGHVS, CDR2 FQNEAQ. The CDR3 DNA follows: TGTGCCAGCAGCCCCGGGACAGGGGAATATTACGAGCAGTACTTC. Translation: CASSPGTGEYYEQYF.

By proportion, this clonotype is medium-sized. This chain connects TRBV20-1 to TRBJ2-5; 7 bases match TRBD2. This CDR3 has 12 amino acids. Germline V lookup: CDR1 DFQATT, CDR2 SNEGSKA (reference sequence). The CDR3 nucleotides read TGCAGCGCCAGCGGGAACCAAGAGACCCAGTACTTC. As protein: CSASGNQETQYF.

The CDR3 DNA is TGCAGTGCTTGGACCCGCTATGGCTACACCTTC. This encodes CSAWTRYGYTF. The genes are TRBV20-1 and TRBJ1-2, with D uncertain. The germline V gene has CDR1 DFQATT and CDR2 SNEGSKA (reference sequence). This CDR3 has 11 amino acids. V lost 5 bases and J 4 bases, leaving 8 bases between the germline ends.

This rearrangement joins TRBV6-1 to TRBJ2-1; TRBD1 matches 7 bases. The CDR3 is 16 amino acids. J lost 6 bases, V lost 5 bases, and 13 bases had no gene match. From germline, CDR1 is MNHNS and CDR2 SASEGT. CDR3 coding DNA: TGTGCCAGCAGTCTGGCCCGGGACAGTACACCCAATGAGCAGTTCTTC. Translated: CASSLARDSTPNEQFF.